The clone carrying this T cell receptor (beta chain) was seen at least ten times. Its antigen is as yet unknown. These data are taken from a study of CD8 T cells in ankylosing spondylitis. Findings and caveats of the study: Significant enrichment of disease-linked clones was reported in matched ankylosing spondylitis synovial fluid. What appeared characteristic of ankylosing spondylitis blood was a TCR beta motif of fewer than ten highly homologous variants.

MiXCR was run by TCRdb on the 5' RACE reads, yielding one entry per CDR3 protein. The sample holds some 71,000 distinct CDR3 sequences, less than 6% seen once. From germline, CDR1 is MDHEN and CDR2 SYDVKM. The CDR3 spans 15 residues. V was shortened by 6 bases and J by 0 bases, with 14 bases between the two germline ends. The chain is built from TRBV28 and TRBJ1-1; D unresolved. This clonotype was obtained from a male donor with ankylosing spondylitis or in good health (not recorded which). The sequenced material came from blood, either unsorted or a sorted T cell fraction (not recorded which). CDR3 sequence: CASRPGGSMNTEAFF. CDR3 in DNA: TGTGCCAGCAGACCCGGTGGAAGCATGAACACTGAAGCTTTCTTT.